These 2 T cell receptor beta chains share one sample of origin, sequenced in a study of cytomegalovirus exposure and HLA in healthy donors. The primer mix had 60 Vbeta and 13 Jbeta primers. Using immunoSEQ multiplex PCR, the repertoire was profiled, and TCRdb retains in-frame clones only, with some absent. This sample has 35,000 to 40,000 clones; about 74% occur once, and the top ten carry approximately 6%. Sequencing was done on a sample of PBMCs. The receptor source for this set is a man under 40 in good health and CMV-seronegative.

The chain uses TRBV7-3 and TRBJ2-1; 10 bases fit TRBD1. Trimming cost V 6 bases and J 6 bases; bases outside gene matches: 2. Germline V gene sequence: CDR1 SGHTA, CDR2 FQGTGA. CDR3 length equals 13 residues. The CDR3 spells CASRGQGSNEQFF. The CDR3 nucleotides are TGTGCCAGCAGGGGACAGGGGAGCAATGAGCAGTTCTTC. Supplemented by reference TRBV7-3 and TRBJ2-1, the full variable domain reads GAGVSQTPSNKVTEKGKYVELRCDPISGHTALYWYRQSLGQGPEFLIYFQGTGAADDSGLPNDRFFAVRPEGSVSTLKIQRTERGDSAVYLCASRGQGSNEQFFGPGTRLTVL.

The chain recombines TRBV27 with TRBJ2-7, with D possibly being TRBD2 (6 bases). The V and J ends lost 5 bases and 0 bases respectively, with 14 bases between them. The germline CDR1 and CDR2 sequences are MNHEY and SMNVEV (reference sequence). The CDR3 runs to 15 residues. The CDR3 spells CASSPYGGGSYEQYF. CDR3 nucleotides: TGTGCCAGCAGTCCCTACGGGGGAGGCTCCTACGAGCAGTACTTC.